This entry describes one TCR beta chain. In this sample, this clonotype turned up a few times. Its specific antigen is unknown. The record has no base qualities; no much larger clone is one base away. This beta chain represents an off-target read in a library built for alpha chains; its size is of limited meaning. CDR1 and CDR2 are drawn from the germline V gene (reference sequence): SGHKS, YYEKEE. Between the V and J ends, shortened by 0 bases and 5 bases respectively, the junction contains 8 bases. From cysteine to phenylalanine, the CDR3 is 13 amino acids long. Only the CDR3 region is kept as DNA, spanning 39 bases read in frame from base 1. Libraries were built with 5' RACE. The instrument given in TCRdb is NextSeq 500. In the TCR library protocol, a unique molecular identifier was attached to each TCR cDNA molecule so that PCR and sequencing errors could be corrected. Per the original workflow: Decombinator tools were used for TCR identification, UMI-based error correction and CDR3 extraction. TCRs above a frequency of 2 per 1,000, corresponding to the top 1% of the tumor frequency distribution, were defined as expanded. Rényi diversity was computed with the R vegan package after subsampling each repertoire 100 times to 5,000 TCRs. CDR3 similarity networks were constructed using string-kernel similarity of amino acid triplets, with links drawn between CDR3s whose pairwise similarity was above 0.82. The public reads were reanalyzed by TCRdb: fastp trimming at Q25, MiXCR alignment, in-frame beta chains only. Here each entry gathers all rows of one CDR3 protein and keeps the most common genes and DNA. These V and J calls originate from TCRdb's pipeline instead of the authors' own analysis. The sample profile shows some 6,900 distinct CDR3 sequences; less than 5% of them were found once. 20% to 30% of the sample goes to the ten largest clones.

The sample is drawn from a study of spatial heterogeneity in lung cancer (dated by TCRdb to between 2017 and 2020). General notes on the study: More beta-chain than alpha-chain transcripts were consistently detected, likely reflecting higher beta-chain transcript abundance. In the raw uncorrected reads, each unique combination of TCR and UMI appeared more than ten times on average. In non-small cell lung cancer, the study quantitatively compared TCR alpha and beta repertoires across several tumor regions, matched nontumor lung, and blood. The study linked features of the TCR repertoire to counts of nonsynonymous mutations, which were determined by whole-exome sequencing of tumor tissue. Both alpha and beta chains were TCR-sequenced in samples taken at surgery, namely 220 tumor regions, 64 matched nontumor lung samples and about 58 PBMC samples. General conclusions and limits of the study: Confirming at a functional level the hypothesis that regional TCRs recognize regional mutations was considered to require additional single-cell paired TCR alpha and beta sequencing.

Sample time point, as interpreted from the label and publication: sample taken at primary tumor resection. For TCR sequencing, whole RNA was extracted from tumor and nontumor lung tissue, or from cryopreserved PBMC samples, and no cell sorting was done. The donors were 65 to 85 patients from the lung TRACERx cohort who had early-stage, untreated non-small cell lung cancer. Patients were selected for TCR sequencing only if sufficient RNA was available from at least two tumor regions. Tumor and adjacent nontumor lung specimens were reviewed by a lung pathologist before selection. This sample comprised normal lung tissue next to the tumor, obtained at surgery. The chain uses TRBV5-5 and TRBJ2-5; a confident D gene designation cannot be given. The sequence was obtained from a female donor with early-stage non-small cell lung cancer. The CDR3 reads CASSLGQRETQYF. The nucleotides read TGTGCCAGCAGCTTGGGCCAGAGGGAGACCCAGTACTTC.